The 2 T cell receptor beta chains in this list originate from one sample, sequenced in a study of blood T cell repertoires in COVID-19 (dated by TCRdb to the early 2020s). Library preparation was by the immunoSEQ multiplex PCR assay. Drawn from immuneACCESS, this table holds only the in-frame rearrangements with V and J called that TCRdb kept. Clones are partly lost; checked studies trace under half to an unresolved V gene and leave the rest unexplained. The sample yields over 60,000 clones; roughly nine tenths were counted once. Roughly 1.3% of the sample is in the top ten clones. The material sequenced was peripheral blood. These receptors came from a man between 60 and 70 years old with acute or convalescent COVID-19.

The V gene is TRBV5-4, the J gene TRBJ1-4; 7 bases are shared with TRBD1. V gave up 2 bases and J gave up 5 bases; unmatched junction bases: 3. This CDR3 has 14 residues. Germline CDR1 SGHNT, CDR2 YYREEE (reference sequence). Written as DNA, the CDR3 is TGTGCCAGCAGCTTAGGGACAGCCAATGAAAAACTGTTTTTT. Protein product: CASSLGTANEKLFF.

This rearrangement joins TRBV2 to TRBJ1-2; the D gene is possibly TRBD1 (6 bases). The CDR3 loop spans 12 amino acids. Trimming removed 3 bases from V and 8 bases from J, with 10 bases in between. Germline CDR1 SNHLY, CDR2 FYNNEI. The CDR3, as DNA: TGTGCCAGCAGTGACAGGGGAAGAGGCTACACCTTC. Protein sequence: CASSDRGRGYTF.